The 27 T cell receptor beta chains below all came from one sample that was sequenced in a study of shared clonotypes between healthy human individuals. Profiling relied on immunoSEQ multiplex PCR, and the TCRdb table lists in-frame clones only, not all of them. The sample records around 700,000 clones, approximately 79% being singletons. The specimen sequenced was memory CD4+ T cells sorted from blood. Subset defined: CD45RA-negative fraction. The receptors here all came from a woman under 40 in good health.

The chain combines TRBV29-1 with TRBJ1-2, with D unclear. The CDR3 is 13 amino acids. Per germline, CDR1 SQVTM and CDR2 ANQGSEA. The V and J ends lost 5 bases and 1 base respectively, with 11 bases between them. The CDR3 region is CSVYPNLNYGYTF. The CDR3 DNA is TGCAGCGTTTATCCAAACCTTAACTATGGCTACACCTTC.

The chain is built from TRBV19 and TRBJ2-2, with D perhaps matching TRBD2 (5 bases). This CDR3 has 14 residues. CDR1 and CDR2 (germline): LNHDA, SQIVND (reference sequence). Trimming took off 4 bases at V and 2 bases at J, with 8 bases between the two ends. The CDR3 here is CASSSGYNTGELFF. CDR3 bases: TGTGCCAGTAGTAGCGGGTATAACACCGGGGAGCTGTTTTTT.

The chain employs TRBV14 and TRBJ1-1, with D uncertain. Germline CDR1 SGHDN, CDR2 FVKESK. The CDR3 has 14 amino acids. V was pared by 0 bases and J by 1 base, with 6 bases between. The CDR3 sequence: CASSQDLANTEAFF. DNA for the CDR3: TGTGCCAGCAGCCAAGATTTGGCGAACACTGAAGCTTTCTTT. The full variable domain, in which reference TRBV14 and TRBJ1-1 provide the parts outside the CDR3, is EAGVTQFPSHSVIEKGQTVTLRCDPISGHDNLYWYRRVMGKEIKFLLHFVKESKQDESGMPNNRFLAERTGGTYSTLKVQPAELEDSGVYFCASSQDLANTEAFFGQGTRLTVV.

This clone has more than one count but fewer than ten. The chain is built from TRBV7-2 and TRBJ1-5; TRBD1 matches at 9 bases. CDR3 length: 16 residues. Germline-derived CDR1 and CDR2 are SGHTA and FQGNSA. The trim removed 4 bases at V and 3 bases at J, leaving 7 bases unmatched. The CDR3 is CASSYTGTGNNQPQHF. CDR3 DNA: TGTGCCAGCAGCTATACCGGGACAGGGAACAATCAGCCCCAGCATTTT.

The CDR3 DNA follows: TGTGCCAGCAGCTTAGCCCGGACCGGGGCCAACGTCCTGACTTTC. Translating it yields CASSLARTGANVLTF. This chain links TRBV11-1 with TRBJ2-6; D unclear. V was trimmed by 0 bases and J by 4 bases, leaving 7 bases between them. Germline CDR1 and CDR2: SGHAT and FQDESV (reference sequence). This CDR3 region has 15 residues.

The chain is built from TRBV5-1 and TRBJ2-7, with 8 bases fitting TRBD1. Germline V gene sequence: CDR1 SGHRS, CDR2 YFSETQ. V shed 3 bases and J 5 bases; nucleotides not matched to a gene: 10. The CDR3 runs 15 residues. The CDR3 nucleotides read TGCGCCAGCAGCTCGACTCCGGACAGGGACCACGAGCAGTACTTC. Protein sequence: CASSSTPDRDHEQYF. Filled out from reference TRBV5-1 and TRBJ2-7, the complete variable domain reads KAGVTQTPRYLIKTRGQQVTLSCSPISGHRSVSWYQQTPGQGLQFLFEYFSETQRNKGNFPGRFSGRQFSNSRSEMNVSTLELGDSALYLCASSSTPDRDHEQYFGPGTRLTVT.

V is TRBV7-9 and J is TRBJ1-1; no reliable D call. V lost 3 bases and J lost 1, with 6 bases in between. Germline loops: CDR1 SEHNR, CDR2 FQNEAQ (reference sequence). This CDR3 has 13 amino acids. This CDR3 reads CASSFGKNTEAFF. The CDR3 coding sequence is TGTGCCAGCAGCTTCGGGAAGAACACTGAAGCTTTCTTT.

The chain has TRBV4-1 and TRBJ2-2; D is unclear. This CDR3 region has 13 residues. Germline V gene lookup returns CDR1 MGHRA and CDR2 YSYEKL. With 4 bases removed from V and 7 bases from J, the gap between germline ends came to 10 bases. The CDR3 bases are TGCGCCAGCAGCCCCCGTCTCGACGGGGAGCTGTTTTTT. Its translation is CASSPRLDGELFF.

The rearrangement links TRBV28 to TRBJ2-7; D is ambiguous. Looked up from germline, CDR1 is MDHEN and CDR2 is SYDVKM. This CDR3 contains 14 residues. Trimming removed 6 bases from V and 3 bases from J, with 15 bases in between. In DNA form, the CDR3 reads TGTGCCAGCAGGAGCGTCGGGCAACGCTACGAGCAGTACTTC. This translates into CASRSVGQRYEQYF.

This chain uses TRBV28 with TRBJ1-4, with a possible D match to TRBD1 (6 bases). The V end was cut by 7 bases, the J end by 8 bases, with 17 bases between. This CDR3 spans 14 amino acids. Germline V gene lookup returns CDR1 MDHEN and CDR2 SYDVKM. The CDR3 bases are TGTGCCAGCAACCCGACAGGCGAAACGGAAAAACTGTTTTTT. Amino acid sequence: CASNPTGETEKLFF.

This chain links TRBV11-2 with TRBJ2-1; 16 positions agree with TRBD2. After removal of 5 bases from V and 15 bases from J, the junction contained 19 bases not matched to a gene. The CDR3 contains 18 residues. The germline V gene has CDR1 SGHAT and CDR2 FQNNGV. In DNA, the CDR3 is TGTGCCAGCAGCCCGTCTGGACTCGTCCGGGGACTAGCGGGAGGGCTGTTCTTC. This translates into CASSPSGLVRGLAGGLFF.

J is TRBJ2-7 and V is TRBV28; D ambiguous. With 1 base removed from V and 4 bases from J, the gap between germline ends came to 11 bases. CDR1 is MDHEN and CDR2 is SYDVKM in the germline V gene. The length of the CDR3 is 14 residues. In DNA, the CDR3 is TGTGCCAGCAGTTTATCCCTTCCGCCGTACGAGCAGTACTTC. It codes for CASSLSLPPYEQYF.

The rearrangement uses TRBV9 and TRBJ2-7; 11 nucleotides agree with TRBD2. The CDR3 covers 16 residues. V shed 2 bases, J shed 2 bases, and the junction held 6 bases outside the gene matches. Germline values: CDR1 SGDLS, CDR2 YYNGEE. CDR3 in DNA: TGTGCCAGCAGCGTTAAGGGACTAGCGGCAACCTACGAGCAGTACTTC. Its translation is CASSVKGLAATYEQYF.

The J gene is TRBJ1-5, the V gene TRBV28; 9 bases map to TRBD1. J gave up 7 bases and V 7 bases, and 5 bases lay outside the gene matches. The CDR3 runs 13 residues. Germline V CDR1 and CDR2: MDHEN, SYDVKM. DNA for the CDR3: TGTGCCAGCAACCGGGACAGGGACCAGCCCCAGCATTTT. It yields the protein CASNRDRDQPQHF.

V usage is TRBV7-9 and J usage is TRBJ1-1; TRBD1 is a possible D gene (6 bases). From germline, CDR1 is SEHNR and CDR2 FQNEAQ (reference sequence). Trimming cost V 2 bases and J 0 bases, with 16 bases left between them. The CDR3 totals 17 residues. As DNA, the CDR3 is TGTGCCAGCAGCTTAAGAGGACAGATAACCTTGAACACTGAAGCTTTCTTT. This translates into CASSLRGQITLNTEAFF.

The J gene is TRBJ1-1, the V gene TRBV28; D call uncertain. The CDR3 totals 14 residues. Trimming removed 3 bases from V and 5 bases from J, with 13 bases in between. Germline CDR1 reads MDHEN; CDR2 reads SYDVKM. DNA of the CDR3: TGTGCCAGCAGTTTGGAGCAAAAAGTAACTGAAGCTTTCTTT. Its protein is CASSLEQKVTEAFF.

The genes are TRBV16 and TRBJ2-3, with 7 bases identical to TRBD2. Germline V gene data show CDR1 as KGHSY and CDR2 as FQNENV. V lost 4 bases, J lost 2 bases, and 6 bases stayed unmatched. The length of the CDR3 is 15 residues. In DNA form, the CDR3 reads TGTGCCAGCAGCCGGTCTAGCGGTAACACAGATACGCAGTATTTT. Translated: CASSRSSGNTDTQYF.

The chain recombines TRBV28 with TRBJ1-4; 10 bases match TRBD1. The ends lost 3 bases at V and 10 bases at J; junction bases unmatched: 8. Germline values: CDR1 MDHEN, CDR2 SYDVKM. This CDR3 spans 15 amino acids. The CDR3 DNA follows: TGTGCCAGCAGTTTCTGGGACAGGGGTATTGTAAAACTGTTTTTT. Its protein is CASSFWDRGIVKLFF.

The chain joins TRBV7-3 to TRBJ2-1; weak D call: TRBD1 (6 bases). V was pared by 5 bases and J by 4 bases, with 9 bases between. The CDR3 totals 13 residues. From germline, CDR1 is SGHTA and CDR2 FQGTGA. For the CDR3, the DNA is TGTGCCAGCAGCCCAGGGGTTTACAATGAGCAGTTCTTC. Translating gives CASSPGVYNEQFF. Together with reference TRBV7-3 and TRBJ2-1, the CDR3 gives the full variable domain: GAGVSQTPSNKVTEKGKYVELRCDPISGHTALYWYRQSLGQGPEFLIYFQGTGAADDSGLPNDRFFAVRPEGSVSTLKIQRTERGDSAVYLCASSPGVYNEQFFGPGTRLTVL.

This chain connects TRBV7-9 to TRBJ1-4; D remains unclear. The CDR3 sequence is 14 residues long. Germline V gene data show CDR1 as SEHNR and CDR2 as FQNEAQ (reference sequence). The V end lost 1 base, the J end lost 2 bases, and 5 bases lay between the germline ends. The CDR3 here is CASSLGTTNEKLFF. The CDR3 DNA is TGTGCCAGCAGCTTAGGAACTACTAATGAAAAACTGTTTTTT.

This clone was detected once. The chain employs TRBV19 and TRBJ1-2, with D perhaps TRBD1 (6 bases). Trimming cost V 7 bases and J 5 bases, with 23 bases left between them. There are 16 residues in the CDR3. In germline, CDR1 is LNHDA, CDR2 SQIVND (reference sequence). The CDR3 loop is CASMPGGQHNFYGYTF. CDR3 in DNA: TGTGCCAGTATGCCGGGGGGGCAGCATAACTTTTATGGCTACACCTTC.

A few counts support this clone. The chain has TRBV18 and TRBJ2-7, with D perhaps TRBD1 (5 bases). The germline V gene encodes CDR1 KGHSH and CDR2 LQKENI. The ends were cut back, 4 bases at V and 10 bases at J, with 14 bases in the middle. The CDR3 runs 12 residues. The CDR3 loop reads CASSQSTEAQYF. The CDR3 region has the DNA TGTGCCAGCTCACAATCGACAGAAGCACAGTACTTC.

This clone was recorded a few times. This specimen includes other DNA sequences encoding the same CDR3. The chain couples TRBV5-1 to TRBJ2-1; the match to TRBD1 covers 7 bases. The V gene end was trimmed by 0 bases and the J gene end by 3 bases; junction bases not matched to a gene: 0. This CDR3 region has 14 residues. Germline V gene sequence: CDR1 SGHRS, CDR2 YFSETQ. The CDR3 DNA is TGCGCCAGCAGCTTGGGACAGGGCTACAATGAGCAGTTCTTC. It codes for CASSLGQGYNEQFF.

The chain uses TRBV11-2 and TRBJ2-7; maybe TRBD1 (5 bases). Germline V gene data show CDR1 as SGHAT and CDR2 as FQNNGV. The CDR3 covers 16 residues. V shed 0 bases and J shed 2 bases, with 14 bases lying between them. This CDR3 reads CASSLDKLRGPYEQYF. The CDR3, as DNA: TGTGCCAGCAGCTTAGATAAGCTTAGGGGCCCCTACGAGCAGTACTTC. Looking up the rest from reference TRBV11-2 and TRBJ2-7 gives the full variable domain: EAGVAQSPRYKIIEKRQSVAFWCNPISGHATLYWYQQILGQGPKLLIQFQNNGVVDDSQLPKDRFSAERLKGVDSTLKIQPAKLEDSAVYLCASSLDKLRGPYEQYFGPGTRLTVT.

This chain uses TRBV5-8 with TRBJ2-3; D gene ambiguous. The germline V gene encodes CDR1 SGHTS and CDR2 YDEGEE. The CDR3 covers 15 residues. Trimming took 7 bases from V and 7 from J, leaving 22 bases between them. Here the CDR3 reads CASFGELLRTYTQYF. The CDR3 DNA reads TGTGCCAGCTTCGGTGAACTTCTCAGAACTTATACGCAGTATTTT.

This chain links TRBV5-6 with TRBJ1-5, with no clear D. The V end lost 2 bases, the J end lost 2 bases, and 2 bases lay between the germline ends. The CDR3 consists of 12 residues. CDR1 and CDR2 (germline): SGHDT, YYEEEE. The CDR3, as DNA: TGTGCCAGCAGCTTACGCAATCAGCCCCAGCATTTT. Translated: CASSLRNQPQHF.

Many counts were recorded for this clone. The chain employs TRBV5-8 and TRBJ2-1; 9 bases are shared with TRBD1. The J segment lost 3 bases and the V segment lost 3 bases, leaving 4 bases of the junction unmatched. CDR1 is SGHTS, CDR2 YDEGEE, per germline. This CDR3 has 15 residues. The CDR3 DNA reads as TGTGCCAGCAGCTCCGGGACAGGGAGCTACAATGAGCAGTTCTTC. Translation: CASSSGTGSYNEQFF.